The rows below give T cell receptor beta chains drawn from one sample of a study of T cells in Graves' hyperthyroidism and ophthalmopathy. MiXCR, run by TCRdb on the multiplex PCR reads, gives a single entry per CDR3 protein. In the table there are under 400,000 distinct CDR3 sequences, around 17% of which are singletons. Material: blood. The receptors stem from a man younger than 40 with Graves' hyperthyroidism. CDR3s include the opening cysteine and the closing phenylalanine or tryptophan. D genes are given only for firm matches. A clone size is listed for some rows: how often the clone was seen (once, few, many), or a class if it is expanded.

>NA|TRBV12-3/TRBV12-4|NA|TRBJ1-2
CASSWKGRFLSF
TGTGCCAGCAGTTGGAAGGGACGTTTTTTGTCCTTC
>few|TRBV20-1|NA|TRBJ1-4
CSALAASGPGNEKLFF
TGCAGTGCCCTGGCCGCCTCAGGCCCGGGGAATGAAAAACTGTTTTTT
>many|TRBV5-5|TRBD2|TRBJ2-5
CASSPGLGGTQETQYF
TGTGCCAGCAGCCCGGGACTAGGGGGGACCCAAGAGACCCAGTACTTC
>NA|TRBV12-3/TRBV12-4|NA|TRBJ2-6
CASSLEWPGASFGANVLTF
TGTGCCAGCAGTTTAGAATGGCCGGGGGCGTCGTTTGGGGCCAACGTCCTGACTTTC
>many|TRBV12-3/TRBV12-4|NA|TRBJ2-7
CASSRGLGSYEQYF
TGTGCCAGCAGTCGGGGTTTAGGCTCCTACGAGCAGTACTTC
>NA|TRBV19|NA|TRBJ1-2
CASSKGVAYGYTF
TGTGCCAGTAGTAAGGGAGTCGCCTATGGCTACACCTTC
>many|TRBV12-3/TRBV12-4|TRBD2|TRBJ2-3
CASSSLAGGTADTQYF
TGTGCCAGCAGCTCCCTGGCGGGAGGGACTGCGGATACGCAGTATTTT
>many|TRBV7-2|NA|TRBJ2-7
CASSLSVGPTYEQYF
TGTGCCAGCAGCTTATCGGTAGGGCCGACCTACGAGCAGTACTTC
>few|TRBV5-1|TRBD1|TRBJ1-1
CASSSRDRNTEAFF
TGCGCCAGCAGCTCCCGGGACAGGAACACTGAAGCTTTCTTT
>NA|TRBV6-5|TRBD1|TRBJ2-5
CASSYRTGIQETQYF
TGTGCCAGCAGTTACAGGACAGGGATACAAGAGACCCAGTACTTC
>NA|TRBV24-1|TRBD2|TRBJ2-7
CATSDLFRAGPLNEQYF
TGTGCCACCAGTGATTTGTTTCGAGCGGGGCCACTTAACGAGCAGTACTTC
>few|TRBV4-1|TRBD1|TRBJ1-1
CASSQDHRGDTEAFF
TGCGCCAGCAGCCAAGACCACAGGGGTGACACTGAAGCTTTCTTT
>many|TRBV12-3/TRBV12-4|TRBD1|TRBJ1-2
CASSTGTGHRGYTF
TGTGCCAGCAGTACCGGGACAGGGCATCGTGGCTACACCTTC
>many|TRBV6-1|NA|TRBJ1-5
CASSESSYNQPQHF
TGTGCCAGCAGTGAATCCAGTTACAATCAGCCCCAGCATTTT
>many|TRBV7-3|NA|TRBJ1-3
CASGTNSGNTIYF
TGTGCCAGCGGGACGAACTCTGGAAACACCATATATTTT
>many|TRBV19|NA|TRBJ1-1
CASSPTGQNTEAFF
TGTGCCAGTAGTCCTACGGGACAGAACACTGAAGCTTTCTTT
>many|TRBV3-1|NA|TRBJ2-2
CASSLGEDGELFF
TGTGCCAGCAGCCTCGGGGAGGACGGGGAGCTGTTTTTT
>few|TRBV6-1|TRBD1|TRBJ2-1
CASSADRGYEQFF
TGTGCCAGCAGTGCCGACAGGGGTTATGAGCAGTTCTTC
>NA|TRBV11-2|NA|TRBJ1-6
CASSFSFHRQFGNSPLHF
TGTGCCAGCAGCTTCAGTTTCCATAGACAGTTTGGTAATTCACCCCTCCACTTT
>NA|TRBV20-1|NA|TRBJ2-1
CSAMFQWGGASLNNEQFF
TGCAGTGCTATGTTTCAATGGGGCGGGGCTAGCCTTAACAATGAGCAGTTCTTC
>NA|TRBV6-2/TRBV6-3|TRBD1|TRBJ1-3
CASTATGRPGNTIYF
TGTGCCAGCACCGCGACAGGGAGGCCCGGAAACACCATATATTTT
>few|TRBV4-2|TRBD2|TRBJ2-1
CASSQDPYRGDEQFF
TGTGCCAGCAGCCAAGACCCCTATCGGGGGGACGAGCAGTTCTTC
>many|TRBV18|NA|TRBJ2-7
CASSPVGGPSSYEQYF
TGTGCCAGCTCACCGGTAGGCGGGCCAAGCTCCTACGAGCAGTACTTC
>NA|TRBV20-1|NA|TRBJ2-3
CSARPVGADTQYF
TGCAGTGCTAGGCCGGTTGGGGCAGATACGCAGTATTTT
>NA|TRBV20-1|TRBD1|TRBJ2-2
CSARSPGGTGELFF
TGCAGTGCTAGAAGTCCAGGGGGCACCGGGGAGCTGTTTTTT
>many|TRBV4-2|NA|TRBJ2-3
CASSQEWASGDTQYF
TGTGCCAGCAGCCAAGAATGGGCGTCCGGAGATACGCAGTATTTT
>many|TRBV2|NA|TRBJ2-7
CASSSNPYEQYF
TGTGCCAGCAGTTCCAACCCGTACGAGCAGTACTTC